This TCR beta chain originates from a study of long-term antiretroviral therapy in people with HIV. About this clone: Its antigen is currently unknown.

The study's findings and limits: Pre-ART clonal expansions dominated every time point's repertoire.

The germline CDR1 and CDR2 sequences are MGHRA and YSYEKL. The CDR3 extends over 16 amino acids. Trimming pared 1 base from V and 1 base from J, leaving 13 bases between. Per donor, at least one pre-ART and at least two post-ART PBMC samples were obtained. Running of the v3.0 immunoSEQ assay took place at survey level. The method was immunoSEQ multiplex PCR; TCRdb's version includes in-frame clones alone and lacks a portion of them. The sample contains 27,000 or so clones, roughly 80% of which appear only once. Source: unsorted PBMCs, taken 2.9 years after starting antiretroviral therapy. The V gene is TRBV4-1, the J gene TRBJ2-5; TRBD1 might be the D (6 bases). The sequence was collected from a man aged 50-60 years with HIV. The CDR3 DNA is TGCGCCAGCAGCCAAGTGAGGGACACCGCCCAAGAGACCCAGTACTTC. It yields the protein CASSQVRDTAQETQYF.